The sequence of this TCR beta chain was determined in a study of cytomegalovirus exposure and HLA in healthy donors. A word on this clone: Its antigen remains unknown.

Vbeta (60) and Jbeta (13) primers were used in the PCR. The protocol was immunoSEQ multiplex PCR, while the TCRdb copy is restricted to in-frame clones and leaves out a portion. The data hold about 140,000 clones, with 70% to 90% observed a single time. Regarding the study as a whole: Reportedly, cytomegalovirus status was diagnosed with high sensitivity and specificity. Reported findings show TCR beta sequences accurately forecast HLA-A and HLA-B alleles in most subjects. The authors later linked a missense DCLRE1C variant to TCR beta V- and J-gene trimming.

CDR3 length: 15 residues. Germline-derived CDR1 and CDR2 are GTSNPN and SVGIG (reference sequence). The J segment lost 2 bases and the V segment lost 2 bases, leaving 6 bases of the junction unmatched. This chain connects TRBV30 to TRBJ2-1; 7 bases fit TRBD1. The sequenced sample was PBMCs. The receptor was derived from a man aged 45-65 years in good health and CMV-seronegative. The CDR3 sequence is CAWSTGDSPYNEQFF. In nucleotides, the CDR3 is TGTGCCTGGAGTACCGGGGACAGTCCCTACAATGAGCAGTTCTTC.